Below, one TCR beta chain is given with its context. The antigen is unknown. These data come from a study of T cells in Graves' hyperthyroidism and ophthalmopathy. The study's findings and limits: The model predicted ophthalmopathy a median around six months before onset.

RNA transcripts gave rise to amplified TCR beta CDR3 regions. TCR CDR3 regions were first amplified by RT-PCR with HTBI primers. From the multiplex PCR reads, TCRdb called clonotypes with MiXCR, one entry per CDR3 protein. The sample lists roughly 93,000 distinct CDR3 sequences, approximately 56% occurring once. An absence of ophthalmopathy progression within 18 months meant stable Graves' hyperthyroidism. The CDR3 length is 16 residues. CDR1 is SGHNT, CDR2 YYREEE, per germline (reference sequence). The junction had 10 bases not matched to a gene; V was cut back by 2 bases and J by 8 bases. The chain recombines TRBV5-4 with TRBJ1-4, with 9 bases fitting TRBD1. The sequenced sample consisted of blood. The clonotype was recovered from a woman in her thirties or forties with Graves' hyperthyroidism. The CDR3 coding sequence is TGTGCCAGCAGCTTACGAGTGACAGGGGGTGGAGAAAAACTGTTTTTT. It is translated as CASSLRVTGGGEKLFF.